This TCR beta chain was identified in a study of blood T cells in healthy people across ages. Study outcomes and limitations: Unsorted PBMC material precluded a definitive naive versus antigen-experienced comparison. Possibly confounding the expanded clonotype changes was the fact that donor CMV status was unknown.

The CDR3 runs 14 residues. The germline CDR1 and CDR2 sequences are MNHEY and SMNVEV (reference sequence). Points on this clonotype: Its specificity is not known. One end of the junction does not line up with germline, which may come from a read error.

Primed by a sample-barcoded 5' primer and a J-beta primer mix, a second PCR proceeded for about 7 to 12 cycles. Each cDNA molecule carried a tag from a template-switch adaptor that contained 12 random nucleotides. Paired-end reads containing CDR3 totaled no fewer than 3 million for each sample. TCRdb analysed the 5' RACE reads with MiXCR anew, one entry per CDR3 protein. The table shows some 1.6 million distinct CDR3 sequences, with around 36% occurring only once. This receptor was obtained from a woman between 25 and 40 years old in good health. This rearrangement joins TRBV27 to TRBJ2-7, with D possibly TRBD2 on 5 matching bases. What was sequenced was blood. CDR3 nucleotides: TGTGCCGGCAGTTTATCCCCCCCCGCGGGCGAGCAGTACTTC. This encodes CAGSLSPPAGEQYF.